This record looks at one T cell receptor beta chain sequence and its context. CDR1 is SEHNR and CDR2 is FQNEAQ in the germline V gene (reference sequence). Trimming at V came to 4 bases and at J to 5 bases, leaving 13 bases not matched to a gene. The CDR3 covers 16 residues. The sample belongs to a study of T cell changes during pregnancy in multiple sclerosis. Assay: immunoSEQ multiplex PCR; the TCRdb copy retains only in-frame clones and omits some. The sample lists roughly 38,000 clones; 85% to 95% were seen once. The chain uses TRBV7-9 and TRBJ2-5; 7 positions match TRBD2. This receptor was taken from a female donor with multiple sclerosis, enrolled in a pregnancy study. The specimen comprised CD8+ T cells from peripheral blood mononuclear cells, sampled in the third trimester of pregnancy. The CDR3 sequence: CASSSTRTSWGETQYF. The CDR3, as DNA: TGTGCCAGCAGCTCCACTCGGACTAGTTGGGGGGAGACCCAGTACTTC.